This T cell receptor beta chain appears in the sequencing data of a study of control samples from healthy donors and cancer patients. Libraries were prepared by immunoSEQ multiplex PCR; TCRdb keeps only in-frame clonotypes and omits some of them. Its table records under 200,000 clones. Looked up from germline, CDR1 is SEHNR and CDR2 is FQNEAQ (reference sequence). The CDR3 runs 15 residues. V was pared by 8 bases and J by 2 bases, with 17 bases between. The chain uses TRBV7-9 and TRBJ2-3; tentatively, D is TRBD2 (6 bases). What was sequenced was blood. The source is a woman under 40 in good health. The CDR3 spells CASPGAERATDTQYF. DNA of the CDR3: TGTGCCAGCCCGGGAGCGGAGAGAGCCACAGATACGCAGTATTTT.